Below, 32 T cell receptor beta chains from the same sample are listed, as sequenced in a study of T cells after yellow fever vaccination. TCRdb used MiXCR to reprocess the 5' RACE reads, holding one entry per CDR3 protein. The sample lists some 350,000 distinct CDR3 sequences, approximately 3.9% occurring once. The material sequenced was PBMCs, taken 5 days after the yellow fever booster vaccination. These receptors were taken from a man between 18 and 35 years old who received the YFV17D yellow fever vaccine.

This clonotype was counted only a few times. This sequence joins TRBV7-8 and TRBJ2-1; 9 bases fit TRBD1. The germline gives CDR1 SGHVS, CDR2 FQNEAQ. The ends lost 4 bases at V and 10 bases at J; junction bases unmatched: 14. The CDR3 runs 16 residues. Here the CDR3 reads CASSSAGTGYFWEQFF. CDR3 nucleotides: TGTGCCAGCAGCTCAGCCGGGACAGGGTACTTTTGGGAGCAGTTCTTC.

This clonotype turned up a few times. V and J are TRBV5-1 and TRBJ2-3, with a weak D call TRBD2 (6 bases). Germline V gene sequence: CDR1 SGHRS, CDR2 YFSETQ. The CDR3 consists of 14 residues. V lost 4 bases and J lost 9, with 18 bases in between. The CDR3 region is CASSPTTHGGTQYF. The CDR3 region has the DNA TGCGCCAGCAGCCCGACTACTCATGGGGGGACGCAGTATTTT.

The table lists this clonotype with many counts. The chain uses TRBV24-1 and TRBJ2-1, with 7 bases aligning to TRBD2. The germline V gene encodes CDR1 KGHDR and CDR2 SFDVKD. V shed 3 bases and J 4 bases; nucleotides not matched to a gene: 8. The CDR3 consists of 16 residues. The CDR3 spells CATSDDSGTTYNEQFF. CDR3 DNA sequence: TGTGCCACCAGTGATGATTCCGGGACTACTTACAATGAGCAGTTCTTC.

The chain is built from TRBV5-1 and TRBJ1-1; D gene uncertain. V was clipped by 8 bases and J by 0 bases, with 14 bases between them. The CDR3 runs to 14 residues. In germline, CDR1 is SGHRS, CDR2 YFSETQ. CDR3 region: CARSGQKMNTEAFF. CDR3 nucleotide sequence: TGCGCCAGGTCAGGCCAGAAAATGAACACTGAAGCTTTCTTT. Together with reference TRBV5-1 and TRBJ1-1, the CDR3 gives the full variable domain: KAGVTQTPRYLIKTRGQQVTLSCSPISGHRSVSWYQQTPGQGLQFLFEYFSETQRNKGNFPGRFSGRQFSNSRSEMNVSTLELGDSALYLCARSGQKMNTEAFFGQGTRLTVV.

The sample holds many counts of this clonotype. This chain connects TRBV20-1 to TRBJ2-5; D might be TRBD1 or TRBD2, each matching 7 bases. Germline values: CDR1 DFQATT, CDR2 SNEGSKA (reference sequence). There are 14 residues in the CDR3. V lost 3 bases and J lost 4, with 15 bases in between. The DNA for the CDR3 is TGCAGTGCTAGCAGTTCAGGGGGGGTAGAGACCCAGTACTTC. It specifies CSASSSGGVETQYF.

This clonotype is a singleton in its sample. V usage is TRBV12-3 or TRBV12-4 and J usage is TRBJ2-1, with TRBD1 matching 10 bases. The CDR3 contains 13 residues. The V gene end was trimmed by 9 bases and the J gene end by 8 bases; junction bases not matched to a gene: 7. CDR3 sequence reads: CASTGTGVYEQFF. Here the CDR3 DNA reads TGTGCCAGTACCGGGACAGGGGTCTATGAGCAGTTCTTC.

The chain joins TRBV11-2 to TRBJ2-7; TRBD1 matches 7 bases. J lost 7 bases, V lost 5 bases, and 8 bases had no gene match. The CDR3 runs to 13 residues. Germline V CDR1 and CDR2: SGHAT, FQNNGV. CDR3 bases: TGTGCCAGCAGCCCCGGACAGGCGCAAGAGCAGTACGTC. This encodes CASSPGQAQEQYV.

The rearrangement uses TRBV5-5 and TRBJ2-1; no clear D. CDR1 is SGHKS and CDR2 is YYEKEE in the germline V gene (reference sequence). The CDR3 has 14 amino acids. With 7 bases removed from V and 3 bases from J, the gap between germline ends came to 14 bases. This chain's CDR3 is CASYTVQDYNEQFF. CDR3 nucleotides: TGTGCCAGCTACACTGTGCAGGACTACAATGAGCAGTTCTTC.

The chain has TRBV12-3 or TRBV12-4 and TRBJ2-4; D perhaps matches TRBD1 (5 bases). The V end was cut by 7 bases, the J end by 2 bases, with 12 bases between. This CDR3 is 14 amino acids long. The CDR3, as DNA: TGTGCCAGCAATAAAGGGGAATCCAAAAACATTCAGTACTTC. It specifies CASNKGESKNIQYF.

This clonotype was counted ten times or more. The chain carries TRBV7-2 and TRBJ1-1; D is ambiguous. CDR1 SGHTA and CDR2 FQGNSA come from the germline V gene. V lost 7 bases and J 11 bases, leaving 17 bases between the germline ends. The CDR3 contains 12 residues. This CDR3 is CASTMFGIEAFF. CDR3 nucleotides: TGTGCCAGCACCATGTTTGGGATTGAGGCTTTCTTT.

About this clonotype itself: A much larger clone is a single base away; this may be a read error. This rearrangement joins TRBV25-1 to TRBJ2-1; TRBD1 matches 9 bases. This CDR3 is built from 14 residues. The germline V gene has CDR1 MGHDK and CDR2 SYGVNS. Written as DNA, the CDR3 is TGTGACAGCATCCCGGGACAGGGTACCAATGAGCAGTTCTTC. Residues: CDSIPGQGTNEQFF. The whole variable domain, filled in from reference TRBV25-1 and TRBJ2-1, reads EADIYQTPRYLVIGTGKKITLECSQTMGHDKMYWYQQDPGMELHLIHYSYGVNSTEKGDLSSESTVSRIRTEHFPLTLESARPSHTSQYLCDSIPGQGTNEQFFGPGTRLTVL.

This clonotype was seen more than once but under ten times. V usage is TRBV7-2 and J usage is TRBJ1-1; D is unresolved. The CDR3 spans 16 residues. The germline CDR1 and CDR2 sequences are SGHTA and FQGNSA. V shed 2 bases and J shed 3 bases, with 16 bases lying between them. DNA of the CDR3: TGTGCCAGCAGCTTACGTCGCCCTCGCGACCACACTGAAGCTTTCTTT. Protein sequence: CASSLRRPRDHTEAFF.

This chain links TRBV4-1 with TRBJ1-4, with unresolved D. CDR1 and CDR2 (germline): MGHRA, YSYEKL. The germline V and J ends were trimmed by 1 base and 8 bases, with 14 bases remaining between them. This CDR3 region has 15 residues. The CDR3 bases are TGCGCCAGCAGCCAAGTCCCTTCCTTTAAAGAAAAACTGTTTTTT. It encodes CASSQVPSFKEKLFF.

The table lists this clonotype with a few counts. J is TRBJ1-2 and V is TRBV6-5; D may be TRBD1 (6 bases). Germline V gives CDR1 MNHEY, CDR2 SVGAGI. This CDR3 contains 14 residues. With 2 bases removed from V and 6 bases from J, the gap between germline ends came to 13 bases. The CDR3 DNA follows: TGTGCCAGCAGTTACGCGGGGGGCAAGGATGGCTACACCTTC. Protein: CASSYAGGKDGYTF.

This clonotype has more than one count but fewer than ten. The gene calls are TRBV5-1 and TRBJ1-1; possible D gene TRBD1, 6 bases. The CDR3 contains 13 residues. The germline CDR1 and CDR2 sequences are SGHRS and YFSETQ. The V end lost 3 bases, the J end lost 2 bases, and 8 bases lay between the germline ends. CDR3 nucleotides: TGCGCCAGCAGCTCTGGGACAAACACTGAAGCTTTCTTT. Translating it yields CASSSGTNTEAFF. Using reference TRBV5-1 and TRBJ1-1 for the parts outside the CDR3, the full variable domain is KAGVTQTPRYLIKTRGQQVTLSCSPISGHRSVSWYQQTPGQGLQFLFEYFSETQRNKGNFPGRFSGRQFSNSRSEMNVSTLELGDSALYLCASSSGTNTEAFFGQGTRLTVV.

The chain employs TRBV7-2 and TRBJ2-5; TRBD2 is a possible D gene (6 bases). The CDR3 loop spans 17 amino acids. V dropped 5 bases and J dropped 0 bases, with 19 bases sitting between them. Germline assignment: CDR1 SGHTA and CDR2 FQGNSA. CDR3 sequence reads: CASSRRTGLQYQETQYF. CDR3 DNA: TGTGCCAGCAGCCGAAGAACGGGACTCCAGTACCAAGAGACCCAGTACTTC.

The chain carries TRBV28 and TRBJ1-1, with D possibly TRBD1 on 5 matching bases. The CDR3 runs 13 residues. The V gene's germline CDR1 is MDHEN and CDR2 SYDVKM. V was shortened by 6 bases and J by 4 bases, with 12 bases between the two germline ends. This CDR3 is CASRYWGFTEAFF. CDR3 nucleotide sequence: TGTGCCAGCAGATATTGGGGGTTCACTGAAGCTTTCTTT.

At least ten counts were recorded for this clonotype. This chain uses TRBV19 with TRBJ2-1, with TRBD2 as a possible D gene (5 bases). V was pared by 10 bases and J by 6 bases, with 16 bases between. The germline V gene has CDR1 LNHDA and CDR2 SQIVND (reference sequence). This CDR3 has 13 residues. In nucleotides, the CDR3 is TGTGCCACCCAACTTGTCGGGGTCAATGAGCAGTTCTTC. Its translation: CATQLVGVNEQFF.

This clonotype has more than one count but fewer than ten. The chain couples TRBV4-1 to TRBJ1-2; D might be TRBD1 (5 bases). Germline V gene sequence: CDR1 MGHRA, CDR2 YSYEKL. V lost 0 bases, J lost 1 base, and 9 bases lay in between. CDR3 size: 15 residues. CDR3 in amino acids: CASSQDQGFNYGYTF. The CDR3 DNA follows: TGCGCCAGCAGCCAAGATCAGGGATTTAACTATGGCTACACCTTC.

The V call is TRBV5-1, the J call TRBJ1-1; a possible D gene is TRBD1 (6 bases). In germline, CDR1 is SGHRS, CDR2 YFSETQ. This CDR3 has 15 amino acids. V was trimmed by 3 bases and J by 3 bases, leaving 15 bases between them. The CDR3 DNA reads TGCGCCAGCAGCTGGGCCGGGGGGGCGGACACTGAAGCTTTCTTT. Amino acids: CASSWAGGADTEAFF.

This clonotype occurred many times. V usage is TRBV12-3 or TRBV12-4 and J usage is TRBJ1-2, with D perhaps TRBD1 (5 bases). The CDR3 has 16 amino acids. V dropped 5 bases and J dropped 5 bases, with 21 bases sitting between them. CDR3 sequence reads: CASSPSPGLLLYGYTF. CDR3 bases: TGTGCCAGCAGTCCGAGCCCGGGACTCCTCCTATATGGCTACACCTTC.

This clonotype was detected only a few times. The chain carries TRBV11-2 and TRBJ1-2; D is unresolved. With 3 bases removed from V and 4 bases from J, the gap between germline ends came to 12 bases. There are 14 residues in the CDR3. The germline CDR1 and CDR2 sequences are SGHAT and FQNNGV. CDR3 residues: CASSLSSGPYGYTF. CDR3 nucleotide sequence: TGTGCCAGCAGCTTGTCTTCTGGCCCCTATGGCTACACCTTC. Filled out from reference TRBV11-2 and TRBJ1-2, the complete variable domain reads EAGVAQSPRYKIIEKRQSVAFWCNPISGHATLYWYQQILGQGPKLLIQFQNNGVVDDSQLPKDRFSAERLKGVDSTLKIQPAKLEDSAVYLCASSLSSGPYGYTFGSGTRLTVV.

This clonotype was counted only a few times. The chain carries TRBV7-9 and TRBJ1-4; D not resolved. Trimming removed 2 bases at V and 8 bases at J, with 15 bases between. The CDR3 extends over 15 amino acids. CDR1 SEHNR and CDR2 FQNEAQ come from the germline V gene (reference sequence). The CDR3 DNA follows: TGTGCCAGCAGCTTAATCGGGAGACCGCCGGAAAAACTGTTTTTT. It specifies CASSLIGRPPEKLFF.

This clonotype was counted at least ten times. The chain joins TRBV27 to TRBJ2-3, with 7 bases that match TRBD2. Germline lookup yields CDR1 MNHEY and CDR2 SMNVEV (reference sequence). Trimming removed 6 bases from V and 4 bases from J; junction bases left unmatched: 10. The CDR3 sequence is 15 residues long. The CDR3 DNA reads as TGTGCCAGCAGCTGGGGAGCGGGGAGTTCAGATACGCAGTATTTT. Translated, it gives CASSWGAGSSDTQYF.

This clonotype was seen only a few times. The rearrangement uses TRBV5-1 and TRBJ2-3, with 13 bases matching TRBD2. Germline CDR1 SGHRS, CDR2 YFSETQ. The length of the CDR3 is 17 residues. Germline trimming cut 4 bases from V and 5 bases from J; bases unmatched to any gene: 10. The DNA of the CDR3 is TGCGCCAGCAGCCTGGGACTAGCGGGGCGACATTTAGATACGCAGTATTTT. It yields the protein CASSLGLAGRHLDTQYF.

J is TRBJ2-7 and V is TRBV10-3; TRBD2 matches at 10 bases. V lost 4 bases and J lost 6; bases outside the gene matches: 3. The germline V gene has CDR1 ENHRY and CDR2 SYGVKD. The CDR3 sequence is 13 residues long. CDR3 DNA: TGTGCCATCAGTGTCTCTAGCGGGGGCGAGCAGTACGTC. It specifies CAISVSSGGEQYV.

This clonotype came up a few times. The chain has TRBV29-1 and TRBJ1-2; D ambiguous. Germline assignment: CDR1 SQVTM and CDR2 ANQGSEA. The CDR3 loop spans 10 amino acids. The V end was cut by 6 bases, the J end by 5 bases, with 7 bases between. The chain's CDR3 is CSVRTYGYTF. CDR3 nucleotides: TGCAGCGTCCGAACTTATGGCTACACCTTC. The whole variable domain, filled in from reference TRBV29-1 and TRBJ1-2, reads SAVISQKPSRDICQRGTSLTIQCQVDSQVTMMFWYRQQPGQSLTLIATANQGSEATYESGFVIDKFPISRPNLTFSTLTVSNMSPEDSSIYLCSVRTYGYTFGSGTRLTVV.

The genes are TRBV6-2 or TRBV6-3 and TRBJ1-2; TRBD1 might be the D (5 bases). From germline, CDR1 is MNHEY and CDR2 SVGEGT. This CDR3 is 13 amino acids long. V dropped 5 bases and J dropped 4 bases, with 11 bases sitting between them. The CDR3 bases are TGTGCCAGCAGTGCGGACAACAGCTATGGCTACACCTTC. Protein sequence: CASSADNSYGYTF.

In its sample, this clonotype was seen a few times. V usage is TRBV12-3 or TRBV12-4 and J usage is TRBJ2-2; 7 positions agree with TRBD2. The V gene end was trimmed by 3 bases and the J gene end by 6 bases; junction bases not matched to a gene: 4. This CDR3 has 14 residues. CDR3 coding DNA: TGTGCCAGCAGTTTCGCCCGGGGGGCCGGGGAGCTGTTTTTT. Its translation: CASSFARGAGELFF.

The CDR3 nucleotides are TGTGCCAGCAGTCCAACGACAGGGTTCACGCAGTATTTT. It specifies CASSPTTGFTQYF. This chain links TRBV12-3 or TRBV12-4 with TRBJ2-3; TRBD1 aligns across 7 bases. The CDR3 length is 13 residues. J gave up 9 bases and V 5 bases, and 8 bases lay outside the gene matches.

J is TRBJ1-2 and V is TRBV5-1; D uncertain. Germline CDR1 SGHRS, CDR2 YFSETQ. The V gene lost 4 bases and the J gene lost 0 bases, with 13 bases spanning the gap. The CDR3 length is 15 residues. CDR3 nucleotide sequence: TGCGCCAGCAGCCGAGACAAGATAGCTAACTATGGCTACACCTTC. Translating gives CASSRDKIANYGYTF. The full variable domain, completed using reference TRBV5-1 and TRBJ1-2, is KAGVTQTPRYLIKTRGQQVTLSCSPISGHRSVSWYQQTPGQGLQFLFEYFSETQRNKGNFPGRFSGRQFSNSRSEMNVSTLELGDSALYLCASSRDKIANYGYTFGSGTRLTVV.

DNA for the CDR3: TGCGCCAGCGACCGCGGGGGGGCCTTGGATGAGCAGTTCTTC. This translates into CASDRGGALDEQFF. This chain connects TRBV4-1 to TRBJ2-1; 9 bases are shared with TRBD2. Germline CDR1 reads MGHRA; CDR2 reads YSYEKL. V lost 8 bases and J lost 8; bases outside the gene matches: 10. The length of the CDR3 is 14 residues.